What follows are 11 T cell receptor beta chains derived from one specimen sequenced in a study of T cell responses to AZD1222 COVID-19 vaccine. Data came from immunoSEQ multiplex PCR; TCRdb stores just in-frame clones and leaves some out. The data show roughly 28,000 clones, about nine tenths seen once. The sequencing used peripheral blood, collected on day 0 of AZD1222 vaccination. These receptors originate from an adult in good health.

This chain connects TRBV18 to TRBJ2-3; D call uncertain. The germline V and J ends were trimmed by 5 bases and 6 bases, with 15 bases remaining between them. This CDR3 has 14 residues. Germline values: CDR1 KGHSH, CDR2 LQKENI. CDR3 in amino acids: CASSAVGRTDTQYF. The CDR3 DNA follows: TGTGCCAGCTCAGCAGTAGGGCGGACGGATACGCAGTATTTT.

This clone has a single count. The chain recombines TRBV2 with TRBJ2-3, with D unresolved. V was trimmed by 3 bases and J by 6 bases, leaving 7 bases between them. This CDR3 is 12 amino acids long. The germline V gene has CDR1 SNHLY and CDR2 FYNNEI. The CDR3 coding sequence is TGTGCCAGCAGTGATCCCGCGGATACGCAGTATTTT. As protein: CASSDPADTQYF.

The sample holds one count of this clone. This chain links TRBV4-2 with TRBJ2-7; 12 nucleotides agree with TRBD2. The CDR3 is made up of 15 amino acids. J lost 4 bases, V lost 3 bases, and 4 bases had no gene match. In germline, CDR1 is LGHNA, CDR2 YNFKEQ. CDR3 coding DNA: TGTGCCAGCAGCCACCAAGGACTAGCGGGATACGAGCAGTACTTC. Protein sequence: CASSHQGLAGYEQYF.

This sequence joins TRBV4-1 and TRBJ2-7; D possibly uses TRBD1 or TRBD2 (5 bases each). Germline values: CDR1 MGHRA, CDR2 YSYEKL. The V gene lost 5 bases and the J gene lost 6 bases, with 17 bases spanning the gap. The CDR3 has 14 residues. The CDR3, as DNA: TGCGCCAGCAGCTATACTCCCTCCGGGGCCGAGCAGTACTTC. Translated, it gives CASSYTPSGAEQYF.

The rearrangement uses TRBV3-1 (or the pseudogene TRBV3-2) and TRBJ2-1; 14 nucleotides align to TRBD2. The J segment lost 7 bases and the V segment lost 4 bases, leaving 3 bases of the junction unmatched. CDR1 is LGHDT and CDR2 is YNNKEL in the germline V gene (reference sequence). The CDR3 extends over 15 amino acids. The CDR3 sequence: CASSPGTSGSNEQFF. DNA for the CDR3: TGTGCCAGCAGCCCCGGGACTAGCGGGAGTAATGAGCAGTTCTTC.

The chain employs TRBV10-3 and TRBJ1-2; no definite D call. This CDR3 is built from 15 residues. Germline-derived CDR1 and CDR2 are ENHRY and SYGVKD. V lost 4 bases and J lost 0, with 12 bases in between. This CDR3 is CAISADLTANYGYTF. The DNA for the CDR3 is TGTGCCATCAGTGCAGACTTGACTGCTAACTATGGCTACACCTTC.

This clone is a singleton in its sample. This chain joins TRBV19 and TRBJ2-3; TRBD2 matches at 10 bases. The CDR3 contains 16 residues. CDR1 is LNHDA, CDR2 SQIVND, per germline (reference sequence). V lost 6 bases and J lost 6; bases outside the gene matches: 12. CDR3 nucleotides: TGTGCCAGTAGCATCACGACTAGCGGGTCAAGGGATACGCAGTATTTT. Translated: CASSITTSGSRDTQYF. Full variable domain (rest looked up from reference TRBV19 and TRBJ2-3): DGGITQSPKYLFRKEGQNVTLSCEQNLNHDAMYWYRQDPGQGLRLIYYSQIVNDFQKGDIAEGYSVSREKKESFPLTVTSAQKNPTAFYLCASSITTSGSRDTQYFGPGTRLTVL.

A single count supports this clone. The rearrangement links TRBV2 to TRBJ1-6, with TRBD1 identical over 7 bases. There are 15 residues in the CDR3. The germline V gene has CDR1 SNHLY and CDR2 FYNNEI. V lost 7 bases, J lost 7 bases, and 10 bases stayed unmatched. The CDR3 here is CASNGQAVPNSPLHF. As DNA, the CDR3 is TGTGCCAGCAACGGACAGGCAGTTCCAAATTCACCCCTCCACTTT. Using reference TRBV2 and TRBJ1-6 for the parts outside the CDR3, the full variable domain is EPEVTQTPSHQVTQMGQEVILRCVPISNHLYFYWYRQILGQKVEFLVSFYNNEISEKSEIFDDQFSVERPDGSNFTLKIRSTKLEDSAMYFCASNGQAVPNSPLHFGNGTRLTVT.

This clone was seen more than once but under ten times. This chain joins TRBV6-2 or TRBV6-3 and TRBJ1-2; D remains unclear. Trimming removed 4 bases at V and 8 bases at J, with 8 bases between. This CDR3 is built from 11 residues. Per the germline V gene, CDR1 is MNHEY and CDR2 is SVGEGT. CDR3 nucleotides: TGTGCCAGCAGTTCCACCAGCGGCTACACCTTC. Protein: CASSSTSGYTF.

The gene calls are TRBV2 and TRBJ2-4, with D possibly matching TRBD2 (6 bases). CDR1 and CDR2 from the germline V gene are SNHLY and FYNNEI. Trimming pared 4 bases from V and 13 bases from J, leaving 17 bases between. This CDR3 spans 13 amino acids. The CDR3 DNA sequence: TGTGCCAGCAGTGCCTTTATGGGCGGGGTACAGTACTTC. Its translation is CASSAFMGGVQYF.

A few counts support this clone. V usage is TRBV5-8 and J usage is TRBJ2-2, with no clear D. CDR1 and CDR2 from the germline V gene are SGHTS and YDEGEE. CDR3 length: 15 residues. Deletions cut 2 bases from V and 4 bases from J, with 12 bases between. CDR3 region: CASSFSDLGTGELFF. CDR3 DNA sequence: TGTGCCAGCAGCTTCAGCGATCTTGGCACCGGGGAGCTGTTTTTT. Variable domain in full (rest from reference TRBV5-8 and TRBJ2-2): EAGVTQSPTHLIKTRGQQATLRCSPISGHTSVYWYQQALGLGLQFLLWYDEGEERNRGNFPPRFSGRQFPNYSSELNVNALELEDSALYLCASSFSDLGTGELFFGEGSRLTVL.